This TCR beta chain comes out of a study of patients and donors after allogeneic stem cell transplantation (dated by TCRdb to about 2020). The CDR3 has 15 amino acids, counting the end cysteine and phenylalanine. CDR3 DNA only is kept here, 45 bases in frame from base 1. CDR1 is given as SGHRS and CDR2 as YFSETQ, both from the germline V gene. This clonotype has at least ten counts. Which antigen it targets is not known. The junction departs from the called germline gene at one end, perhaps through a read error. Libraries came from RT-PCR. Sequencing was performed on a NextSeq 550. TCRdb redid the processing of the public reads, applying fastp at Q25 and MiXCR, and retained in-frame beta chains. Each CDR3 protein gets just one entry, which takes the most common genes and DNA from the rows behind it. The sample has some 960,000 distinct CDR3 sequences on record, roughly 18% of them singletons. The ten largest account for 5.5% to 6.5% of the sample.

The sequence came from a human donor who was either an allogeneic HSCT recipient or a stem cell or donor lymphocyte infusion donor (not recorded which). It is not recorded whose cells these are; they may come from a transplant donor. The chain joins TRBV5-1 to TRBJ1-1; TRBD1 agrees with 10 junctional bases. The source material was blood, either unsorted or a sorted T cell fraction (not recorded which). The DNA sequence follows: TGTGCCAGCAGTTCCCGGACAGGGGGGAACACTGAAGCTTTCTTT. This codes for CASSSRTGGNTEAFF.